This T cell receptor (beta chain) was documented in a study of type 1 regulatory T cells. Overall study context: An in vitro protocol generated T-allo10, a Tr1-enriched, alloantigen-specific CD4 T cell product.

TCRdb ran MiXCR on the reads and lists one entry per CDR3 protein. The sample contains tens of thousands of distinct CDR3 sequences, almost 50% of which appear only once. Regarding this clonotype: Its antigen is not known.

V dropped 1 base and J dropped 7 bases, with 14 bases sitting between them. In germline, CDR1 is SGHNT, CDR2 YENEEA. The CDR3 is 14 amino acids. The chain combines TRBV11-3 with TRBJ2-7, with D unresolved. The clonotype was recovered from a human donor in good health. Sequencing was performed on cultured non-Tr1 T cells, either the whole culture or a sorted T cell fraction (not recorded which). The CDR3 DNA sequence: TGTGCCAGCAGCTTAGGGGGTCCTACGAGGGAGCAGTACTTC. This codes for CASSLGGPTREQYF.